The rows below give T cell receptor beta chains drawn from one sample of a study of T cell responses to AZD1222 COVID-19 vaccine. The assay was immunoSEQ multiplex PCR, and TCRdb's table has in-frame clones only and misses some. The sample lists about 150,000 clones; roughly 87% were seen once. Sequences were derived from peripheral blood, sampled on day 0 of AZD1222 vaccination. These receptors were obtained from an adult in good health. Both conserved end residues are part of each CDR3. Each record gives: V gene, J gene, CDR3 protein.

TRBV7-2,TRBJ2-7,CASSRTSGRAYEQYF
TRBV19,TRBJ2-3,CASSMSSAGSTDTQYF
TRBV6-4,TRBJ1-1,CATTGLLNTEAFF
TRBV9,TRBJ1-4,CASTGRGGINEKLFF
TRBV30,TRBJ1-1,CAWSGERTEAFF
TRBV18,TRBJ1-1,CASSNQGQGGTEAFF
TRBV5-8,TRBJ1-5,CASSLQGGGPQHF
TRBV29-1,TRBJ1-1,CSVRRADEAFF
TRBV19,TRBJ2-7,CASSPQGGQGTGEQYF
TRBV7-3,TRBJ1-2,CASSLSRDSNYGYTF
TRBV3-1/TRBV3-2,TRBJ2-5,CASSQQGFREETQYF
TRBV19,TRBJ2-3,CATRLAAVGTDTQYF
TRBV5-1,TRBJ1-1,CASSLVPTNTEAFF
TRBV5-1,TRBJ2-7,CASSLASSGVSYEQYF
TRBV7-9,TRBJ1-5,CASSETGAGDQPQHF
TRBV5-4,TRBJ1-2,CASSLIGTRDYGYTF
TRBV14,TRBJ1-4,CASSPRRGRAPRYEKLFF
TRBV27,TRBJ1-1,CASSSQRQGPEAFF
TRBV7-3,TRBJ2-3,CASSLILGSSTDTQYF
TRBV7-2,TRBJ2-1,CASSLDSSGRYNEQFF
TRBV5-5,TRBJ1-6,CASSLVPNSPLHF
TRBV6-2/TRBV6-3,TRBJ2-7,CASSSADYEQYF
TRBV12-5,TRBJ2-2,CASRLGQTNTGELFF
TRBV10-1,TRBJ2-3,CASSDLREGTDTQYF
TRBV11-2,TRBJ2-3,CASSLETLAGESTDTQYF
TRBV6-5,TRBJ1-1,CASREDMNTEAFF
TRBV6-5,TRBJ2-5,CASSSPGTGLETQYF
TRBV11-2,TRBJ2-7,CASSFYSQTYEQYF
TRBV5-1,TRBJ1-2,CASAPQGINYGYTF
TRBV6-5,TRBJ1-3,CASSSDGNTIYF
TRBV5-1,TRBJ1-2,CASSTHISGLIAGYTF
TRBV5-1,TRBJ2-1,CASSHTAGDEQFF
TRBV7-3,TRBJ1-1,CASSSGGRNTEAFF
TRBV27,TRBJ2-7,CASAKTGREGYEQYF
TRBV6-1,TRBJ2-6,CASSEKGESSGGPVRANVLTF
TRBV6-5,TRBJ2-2,CASSYRANLNTGELFF
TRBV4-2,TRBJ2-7,CASSQGTGREQYF
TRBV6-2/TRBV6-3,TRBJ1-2,CASSYKYRGLYGYTF
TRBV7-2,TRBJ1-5,CASSLKDSNQPQHF
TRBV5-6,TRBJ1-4,CASSLAGGPDLGKLFF
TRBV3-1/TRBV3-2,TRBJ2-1,CASSQPSEVASSSYNEQFF
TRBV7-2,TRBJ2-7,CASSISRGIPYEQYF
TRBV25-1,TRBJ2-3,CASTRGGDTQYF
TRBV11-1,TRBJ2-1,CASSFRLAGYEQFF
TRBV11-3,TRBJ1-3,CASSLYGDHSGNTIYF
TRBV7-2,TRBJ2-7,CASSLAVGSAGEQYF